The text below deals with one T cell receptor (beta chain). No cognate antigen has been identified for it. Base qualities are not recorded, but no much larger clone differs from it by a single base. This entry comes from a study of technical replicates of blood from four donors (dated by TCRdb to the late 2010s). Library construction relied on the immunoSEQ multiplex PCR assay. The clones in this table, taken by TCRdb from immuneACCESS, are in-frame only. Not every clone is retained; where verified, under half of the shortfall comes from an unresolved V gene, and the cause of the rest is unknown. In this sample the table shows over 85,000 clones, about 95% of which occur a single time. The top ten clonotypes cover 0.33% of the sample. Trimming takes 0 bases from V and 4 bases from J, and the germline ends sit 11 bases apart. CDR1 and CDR2, looked up from the germline V gene, are SGHRS and YFSETQ. The CDR3 has 14 amino acids, counting the end cysteine and phenylalanine. The entry retains the CDR3 DNA only, 42 bases that are in frame from base 1.

The receptor chain draws on TRBV5-1 and TRBJ2-7; the D segment could be TRBD1, given 6 matching bases. The sample taken for sequencing was T cells isolated from PBMCs. This TCR was sampled from a human donor in good health. The sequenced DNA is TGCGCCAGCAGCTTGGAGACAGGCGGGTACGAGCAGTACTTC. Translated, this is CASSLETGGYEQYF.